Listed here are 26 T cell receptor beta chains from one sample, sequenced in a study of regulatory T cells in long-lasting Graves disease. Libraries of TCR beta came from iRepertoire HTBI primers plus Arm-PCR of CDR3 regions. MiXCR was run by TCRdb on the multiplex PCR reads, yielding one entry per CDR3 protein. The sample consists of 300,000 to 350,000 distinct CDR3 sequences, roughly 21% of them appearing once. Stated time point: persistent/refractory GD, antithyroid drugs over 5 years with positive TRAb. Researchers made the TCR library from RNA that was extracted from PBMCs. The sample consisted of peripheral blood mononuclear cells (PBMCs), taken when the disease was refractory, from a patient treated with antithyroid drugs. These TCRs come from a female donor with Graves disease.

This chain joins TRBV4-1 and TRBJ1-4; D possibly corresponds to TRBD1 (5 bases). CDR1 MGHRA and CDR2 YSYEKL come from the germline V gene. This CDR3 has 15 residues. V shed 5 bases and J shed 4 bases, with 14 bases lying between them. The DNA for the CDR3 is TGCGCCAGCAGCGGGTTGCGGGGGATTAATGAAAAACTGTTTTTT. As protein: CASSGLRGINEKLFF.

This clonotype appeared a few times. This sequence may be a read error, since a much larger clone differs from it by one base. This chain uses TRBV6-1 with TRBJ1-6; D perhaps matches TRBD1 (5 bases). This CDR3 region has 14 residues. Germline CDR1 reads MNHNS; CDR2 reads SASEGT. The germline V and J ends were trimmed by 4 bases and 7 bases, with 11 bases remaining between them. CDR3 protein: CASSGTGRNSPLHF. The CDR3 coding sequence is TGTGCCAGCAGTGGAACAGGTCGGAATTCACCCCTCCACTTT.

The CDR3 coding sequence is TGCGCCAGCAGTAAAGACAGGGCCGCCGGGGAGCTGTTTTTT. This codes for CASSKDRAAGELFF. The V gene is TRBV5-1, the J gene TRBJ2-2, with TRBD1 matching over 7 bases. J lost 6 bases, V lost 5 bases, and 7 bases had no gene match. Per the germline V gene, CDR1 is SGHRS and CDR2 is YFSETQ. This CDR3 comprises 14 residues.

Only a few counts were recorded for this clonotype. The CDR3 reads CASRSTNPEAFF. The CDR3 DNA reads TGTGCCAGCAGGTCGACCAACCCTGAAGCTTTCTTT. The chain has TRBV6-1 and TRBJ1-1, with D unclear. Germline V CDR1 and CDR2: MNHNS, SASEGT. V lost 6 bases to trimming and J lost 6 bases, with 11 bases between them. The CDR3 has 12 residues.

This clonotype was counted many times. The J gene is TRBJ1-2, the V gene TRBV7-2; 10 bases are shared with TRBD1. Germline CDR1 and CDR2: SGHTA and FQGNSA. CDR3 length: 20 residues. Losses at the gene ends were 0 bases for V and 5 bases for J; bases not matched to a gene: 18. CDR3 protein: CASSLAAPGTGVLEGYGYTF. Written as DNA, the CDR3 is TGTGCCAGCAGCTTAGCGGCCCCCGGGACAGGGGTCCTCGAAGGGTATGGCTACACCTTC.

Ten or more counts support this clonotype. The chain couples TRBV2 to TRBJ2-5; D is unclear. This CDR3 region has 12 residues. V lost 8 bases to trimming and J lost 2 bases, with 9 bases between them. CDR1 is SNHLY and CDR2 is FYNNEI in the germline V gene. The CDR3, as DNA: TGTGCCAGCGCCCCGCAGCAAGAGACCCAGTACTTC. Protein product: CASAPQQETQYF.

The chain is built from TRBV5-1 and TRBJ2-5; D not resolved. The CDR3 length is 16 residues. Germline lookup yields CDR1 SGHRS and CDR2 YFSETQ. Trimming shortened V by 0 bases and J by 2 bases, and 14 bases separated the two germline ends. CDR3 amino acids: CASSLGIKGTQETQYF. The CDR3 DNA sequence: TGCGCCAGCAGCTTGGGGATAAAGGGCACACAAGAGACCCAGTACTTC.

The table lists this clonotype with many counts. CDR3 in DNA: TGTGCCAGCAGCGCCCCGGGGGCAACTAATGAAAAACTGTTTTTT. It translates to CASSAPGATNEKLFF. This sequence joins TRBV12-3 or TRBV12-4 and TRBJ1-4, with a tentative D call TRBD1 (5 bases). There are 15 residues in the CDR3. Deletions cut 6 bases from V and 0 bases from J, with 11 bases between.

This chain connects TRBV6-1 to TRBJ1-6; no clear D gene. V lost 7 bases to trimming and J lost 12 bases, with 16 bases between them. The V gene's germline CDR1 is MNHNS and CDR2 SASEGT. The CDR3 has 13 amino acids. CDR3 residues: CASTYSDRQPLHF. In DNA form, the CDR3 reads TGTGCCAGCACCTACTCGGACCGGCAACCCCTCCACTTT.

The chain recombines TRBV27 with TRBJ2-7; TRBD2 agrees at 8 bases. In germline, CDR1 is MNHEY, CDR2 SMNVEV (reference sequence). V dropped 5 bases and J dropped 5; count of bases not matched to a gene: 8. The CDR3 extends over 14 amino acids. The CDR3 bases are TGTGCCAGCAGTCCGGGACTAGTTCTCGACGAGCAGTACTTC. Its translation is CASSPGLVLDEQYF.

This clonotype came up many times. The V and J genes are TRBV20-1 and TRBJ2-7, with TRBD1 identical over 8 bases. The trim removed 6 bases at V and 3 bases at J, leaving 13 bases unmatched. This CDR3 is 15 amino acids long. CDR1 is DFQATT, CDR2 SNEGSKA, per germline (reference sequence). CDR3 region: CSAQPTDREFYEQYF. Written as DNA, the CDR3 is TGCAGTGCGCAACCCACGGACAGGGAGTTCTACGAGCAGTACTTC.

With respect to this clonotype: One base separates it from a far larger clone, so it is likely a read error. Likely a read error: the CDR3 ends without its conserved phenylalanine or tryptophan. This rearrangement joins TRBV3-1 to TRBJ2-5, with TRBD1 identical over 7 bases. The CDR3 is 16 amino acids. V lost 7 bases to trimming and J lost 1 base; unmatched junction nucleotides: 12. From germline, CDR1 is LGHDT and CDR2 YNNKEL (reference sequence). CDR3 bases: TGTGCCAGCACCCCAGGCGCGACAGGGATCCAAGAGACCCAGTACCTC. This gives the protein CASTPGATGIQETQYL.

The table lists this clonotype with many counts. This chain uses TRBV20-1 with TRBJ2-5; 11 bases match TRBD2. This CDR3 comprises 15 residues. Germline V gives CDR1 DFQATT, CDR2 SNEGSKA (reference sequence). V shed 3 bases and J 2 bases; nucleotides not matched to a gene: 5. This CDR3 is CSASPTSGEQETQYF. The CDR3 region has the DNA TGCAGTGCTAGCCCGACTAGCGGGGAGCAAGAGACCCAGTACTTC.

This clonotype was detected many times. The V and J genes are TRBV12-3 or TRBV12-4 and TRBJ2-5, with 8 nucleotides matching TRBD1. The CDR3 has 15 residues. The V gene end was trimmed by 5 bases and the J gene end by 4 bases; junction bases not matched to a gene: 9. The DNA for the CDR3 is TGTGCCAGCAGTGCAACAGGGGGTCAAGGAGAGACCCAGTACTTC. Translating it yields CASSATGGQGETQYF.

The V call is TRBV7-8, the J call TRBJ2-5; TRBD1 matches 7 bases. V lost 1 base, J lost 1 base, and 6 bases stayed unmatched. CDR3 size: 16 residues. The germline V gene encodes CDR1 SGHVS and CDR2 FQNEAQ. Here the CDR3 DNA reads TGTGCCAGCAGCTTAGTGAGAGACAGGGTCCAAGAGACCCAGTACTTC. As protein: CASSLVRDRVQETQYF.

This rearrangement joins TRBV20-1 to TRBJ1-3; D remains unclear. V shed 1 base and J shed 0 bases, with 7 bases lying between them. CDR1 DFQATT and CDR2 SNEGSKA come from the germline V gene (reference sequence). The CDR3 runs to 14 residues. The CDR3 region is CSARGANSGNTIYF. In nucleotides, the CDR3 is TGCAGTGCTAGAGGGGCCAACTCTGGAAACACCATATATTTT.

This clonotype showed up many times. The genes are TRBV10-3 and TRBJ2-7; D ambiguous. V was pared by 3 bases and J by 7 bases, with 13 bases between. Per the germline V gene, CDR1 is ENHRY and CDR2 is SYGVKD. This CDR3 comprises 13 residues. CDR3 region: CAISDRPLQEQYF. The CDR3, as DNA: TGTGCCATCAGTGATCGGCCACTTCAGGAGCAGTACTTC.

This clonotype has at least ten counts. The chain links TRBV12-3 or TRBV12-4 to TRBJ1-5; perhaps TRBD1 as D (5 bases). This CDR3 has 13 amino acids. Trimming left V 6 bases short and J 9 bases short, with 15 bases between. CDR3 amino acids: CASRPPPGGPQHF. The CDR3 nucleotides are TGTGCCAGCAGGCCCCCGCCCGGGGGGCCCCAGCATTTT.

This clonotype has ten or more counts. The V gene is TRBV12-3 or TRBV12-4, the J gene TRBJ1-4; D remains ambiguous. The V and J ends lost 6 bases and 3 bases respectively, with 11 bases between them. The CDR3 is made up of 14 amino acids. CDR3 residues: CASRRAGSNEKLFF. The CDR3 DNA is TGTGCCAGCAGGCGGGCGGGTTCTAATGAAAAACTGTTTTTT.

The table lists this clonotype with a few counts. This chain links TRBV11-2 with TRBJ2-3, with 13 bases that match TRBD2. V gave up 1 base and J gave up 5 bases; unmatched junction bases: 6. Germline assignment: CDR1 SGHAT and CDR2 FQNNGV. This CDR3 region has 17 residues. In nucleotides, the CDR3 is TGTGCCAGCAGCTTAGGTGGACTAGCGGGAGTGGGAGATACGCAGTATTTT. This gives the protein CASSLGGLAGVGDTQYF.

There are many counts of this clonotype. This chain links TRBV28 with TRBJ1-4; the D is unclear. The CDR3 totals 12 residues. Trimming stripped 7 bases from V and 11 bases from J, with 14 bases between. CDR1 is MDHEN and CDR2 is SYDVKM in the germline V gene. The CDR3 DNA sequence: TGTGCCAGCAACCTGGCGGGGAGGAAACTGTTTTTT. It yields the protein CASNLAGRKLFF.

This clonotype was observed at least ten times. The chain couples TRBV27 to TRBJ2-7; TRBD2 agrees at 7 bases. The CDR3 runs to 13 residues. CDR1 and CDR2 (germline): MNHEY, SMNVEV (reference sequence). V shed 4 bases, J shed 4 bases, and the junction held 4 bases outside the gene matches. The chain's CDR3 is CASSSSLAYEQYF. CDR3 sequence (DNA): TGTGCCAGCAGTTCCTCACTAGCGTACGAGCAGTACTTC.

Comment on this clonotype: The junction shows a germline mismatch at one end, possibly a read error. The V and J genes are TRBV18 and TRBJ1-2; D is unresolved. The germline CDR1 and CDR2 sequences are KGHSH and LQKENI. The CDR3 has 13 residues. In nucleotides, the CDR3 is TGTGCCAGCTCACCGCCGGTTAACTATGGCTACGCCTTC. It translates to CASSPPVNYGYAF.

There are many counts of this clonotype. V is TRBV9 and J is TRBJ1-2; 7 bases map to TRBD1. The ends lost 5 bases at V and 5 bases at J; junction bases unmatched: 6. Germline CDR1 and CDR2: SGDLS and YYNGEE. The CDR3 is 13 residues long. The CDR3 nucleotides read TGTGCCAGCAGACCTACAGGGGCTTATGGCTACACCTTC. Amino acid sequence: CASRPTGAYGYTF.

This clonotype was picked up many times. The chain is built from TRBV29-1 and TRBJ1-2; 7 nucleotides line up with TRBD1. CDR1 is SQVTM and CDR2 is ANQGSEA in the germline V gene. The CDR3 has 13 residues. The chain's CDR3 is CTIKQGNNYGYTF. In DNA, the CDR3 is TGCACCATCAAACAGGGGAACAACTATGGCTACACCTTC.

This clonotype came up a few times. The chain couples TRBV6-2 or TRBV6-3 to TRBJ1-2; D is possibly TRBD1 (6 bases). V lost 7 bases to trimming and J lost 0 bases, with 15 bases between them. The CDR3 runs 15 residues. Germline V gene data show CDR1 as MNHEY and CDR2 as SVGEGT. The CDR3 DNA follows: TGTGCCAGCACCCTAGACAGGCCTGCTAACTATGGCTACACCTTC. Encoded protein: CASTLDRPANYGYTF.